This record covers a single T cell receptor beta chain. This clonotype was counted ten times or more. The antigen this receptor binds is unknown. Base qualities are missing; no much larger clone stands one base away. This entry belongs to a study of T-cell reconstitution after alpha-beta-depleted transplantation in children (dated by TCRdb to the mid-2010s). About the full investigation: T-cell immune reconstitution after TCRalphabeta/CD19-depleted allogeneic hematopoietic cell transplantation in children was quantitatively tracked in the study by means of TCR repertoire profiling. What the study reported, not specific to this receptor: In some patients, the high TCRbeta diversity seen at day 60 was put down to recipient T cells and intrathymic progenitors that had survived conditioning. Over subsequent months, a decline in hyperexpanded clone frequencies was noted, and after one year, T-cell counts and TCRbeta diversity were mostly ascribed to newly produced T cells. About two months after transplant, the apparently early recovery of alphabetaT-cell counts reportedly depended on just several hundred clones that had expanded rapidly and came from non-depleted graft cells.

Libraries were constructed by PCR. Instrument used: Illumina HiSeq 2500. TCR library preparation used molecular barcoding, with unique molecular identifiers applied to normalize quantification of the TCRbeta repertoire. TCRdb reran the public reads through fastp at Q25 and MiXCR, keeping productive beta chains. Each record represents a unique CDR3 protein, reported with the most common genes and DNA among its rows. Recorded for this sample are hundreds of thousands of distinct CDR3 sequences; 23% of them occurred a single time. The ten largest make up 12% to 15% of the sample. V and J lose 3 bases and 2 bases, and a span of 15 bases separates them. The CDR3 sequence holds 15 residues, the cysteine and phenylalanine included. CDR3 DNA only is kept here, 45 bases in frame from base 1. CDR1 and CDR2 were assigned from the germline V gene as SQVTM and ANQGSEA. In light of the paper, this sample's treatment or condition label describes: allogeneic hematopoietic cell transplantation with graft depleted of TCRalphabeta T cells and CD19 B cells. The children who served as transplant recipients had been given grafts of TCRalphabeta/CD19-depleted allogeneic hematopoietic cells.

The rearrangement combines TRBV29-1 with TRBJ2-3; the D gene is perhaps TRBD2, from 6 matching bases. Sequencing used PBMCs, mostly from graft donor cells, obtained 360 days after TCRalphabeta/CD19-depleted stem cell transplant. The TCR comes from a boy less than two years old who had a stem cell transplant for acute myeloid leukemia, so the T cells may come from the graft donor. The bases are TGCAGCGTTGAGCGGGGAGACAGCCTCACAGATACGCAGTATTTT. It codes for CSVERGDSLTDTQYF.